Listed below are T cell receptor beta chains from one sample, sequenced in a study of control samples from healthy donors and cancer patients. Profiled with immunoSEQ multiplex PCR; TCRdb holds only in-frame clones, not every one. The sample holds some 17,000 clones, 85% to 90% seen once. The material sequenced was PBMCs. The receptor set was obtained from a man in his sixties with head and neck cancer. Both conserved end residues are part of each CDR3. A D gene is named only where the DNA matches it firmly. Some rows have no size entry. The others give once, few or many, or a class for an expanded clone.

j_gene,d_gene,abundance,v_gene,CDR3aa,CDR3nt
TRBJ1-2,.,.,TRBV5-8,CASSLIDTNYGYTF,TGTGCCAGCAGCCTTATTGACACCAACTATGGCTACACCTTC
TRBJ1-2,.,.,TRBV2,CASKDAGRAYGYTF,TGTGCCAGCAAGGATGCGGGCAGGGCCTATGGCTACACCTTC
TRBJ2-2,TRBD2,.,TRBV24-1,CATPSGGPGNTGELFF,TGTGCCACCCCTTCGGGGGGGCCCGGGAACACCGGGGAGCTGTTTTTT
TRBJ2-7,.,.,TRBV18,CASSSGESYEQYF,TGTGCCAGCTCATCGGGGGAGTCCTACGAGCAGTACTTC
TRBJ2-7,TRBD2,.,TRBV7-9,CASSPGTSSYEQYF,TGTGCCAGCAGCCCCGGGACTAGCTCCTACGAGCAGTACTTC
TRBJ2-2,.,.,TRBV7-2,CASSFSANTGELFF,TGTGCCAGCAGCTTCTCGGCGAACACCGGGGAGCTGTTTTTT
TRBJ1-4,.,once,TRBV7-9,CASSSRGRREKLFF,TGTGCCAGCAGCTCACGTGGGCGCCGGGAAAAACTGTTTTTT
TRBJ1-1,.,.,TRBV5-4,CASSSDPEGTEAFF,TGTGCCAGCAGCTCGGACCCGGAGGGCACTGAAGCTTTCTTT
TRBJ2-7,.,few,TRBV6-5,CASSPPPWDYEQYF,TGTGCCAGCAGTCCCCCCCCTTGGGACTACGAGCAGTACTTC
TRBJ2-7,TRBD2,.,TRBV7-2,CASSLGLAGEGEQYF,TGTGCCAGCAGCTTAGGCCTAGCGGGGGAGGGCGAGCAGTACTTC
TRBJ2-3,TRBD2,.,TRBV13,CASSPPTLAGGGDTQYF,TGTGCCAGCAGCCCACCAACCCTAGCGGGGGGGGGAGATACGCAGTATTTT
TRBJ2-7,.,.,TRBV11-2,CASSATVREQYF,TGTGCCAGCAGCGCTACCGTCCGGGAGCAGTACTTC
TRBJ2-5,.,once,TRBV11-2,CASSLSAGPGETQYF,TGTGCCAGCAGCTTATCGGCAGGGCCGGGTGAGACCCAGTACTTC
TRBJ1-1,.,.,TRBV5-4,CASSPRMNTEAFF,TGTGCCAGCAGCCCCAGGATGAACACTGAAGCTTTCTTT
TRBJ1-5,TRBD1,.,TRBV6-4,CASSEDREVQPQHF,TGTGCCAGCAGTGAGGACAGGGAGGTTCAGCCCCAGCATTTT
TRBJ1-5,.,once,TRBV5-5,CASSLEAAYSNQPQHF,TGTGCCAGCAGCTTGGAGGCAGCGTATAGCAATCAGCCCCAGCATTTT
TRBJ1-5,.,.,TRBV6-5,CASSWGAGNQPQHF,TGTGCCAGCAGTTGGGGGGCAGGGAATCAGCCCCAGCATTTT
TRBJ1-1,TRBD1,.,TRBV20-1,CSATRDSEAFF,TGCAGTGCTACAAGGGACAGCGAAGCTTTCTTT
TRBJ2-3,.,.,TRBV5-1,CASRDLYLTDTQYF,TGCGCCAGCCGTGACCTGTATCTGACAGATACGCAGTATTTT
TRBJ1-4,.,.,TRBV5-8,CASSLDTFATNEKLFF,TGTGCCAGCAGCTTGGATACATTTGCAACTAATGAAAAACTGTTTTTT
TRBJ2-3,.,.,TRBV11-2,CASSLDRATDTQYF,TGTGCCAGCAGCTTAGACAGGGCAACAGATACGCAGTATTTT
TRBJ1-4,.,.,TRBV5-6,CASSPRGRYEKLFF,TGTGCCAGCAGCCCGCGGGGGCGGTATGAAAAACTGTTTTTT
TRBJ2-7,.,.,TRBV19,CASRHSGVGATYEQYF,TGTGCCAGTAGACACTCAGGGGTCGGGGCCACCTACGAGCAGTACTTC
TRBJ2-3,TRBD2,.,TRBV7-8,CASSLVAGGFRFDTQYF,TGTGCCAGCAGCTTAGTAGCGGGGGGGTTCCGGTTCGATACGCAGTATTTT
TRBJ2-5,TRBD1,.,TRBV7-2,CASSQDRGRETQYF,TGTGCCAGCAGCCAAGACAGGGGGCGAGAGACCCAGTACTTC
TRBJ2-1,.,.,TRBV11-2,CASSLGKRGYNEQFF,TGTGCCAGCAGCTTAGGAAAAAGAGGCTACAATGAGCAGTTCTTC
TRBJ2-5,.,.,TRBV6-6,CASSYQETQYF,TGTGCCAGCAGTTACCAGGAGACCCAGTACTTC
TRBJ2-2,.,once,TRBV18,CASSLPLLELFF,TGTGCCAGCTCACTCCCCTTGCTGGAGCTGTTTTTT
TRBJ2-2,.,.,TRBV5-4,CASSLEGTGELFF,TGTGCCAGCAGCTTAGAAGGGACCGGGGAGCTGTTTTTT
TRBJ2-7,TRBD2,.,TRBV4-2,CASSQELAGGLDEQYF,TGTGCCAGCAGCCAAGAATTAGCGGGGGGGCTAGACGAGCAGTACTTC
TRBJ1-2,.,once,TRBV6-5,CASMEDGYTF,TGTGCCAGCATGGAGGACGGCTACACCTTC
TRBJ1-1,TRBD1,.,TRBV5-1,CASSLSGPGQGTEAFF,TGCGCCAGCAGCTTGTCGGGCCCGGGACAGGGAACTGAAGCTTTCTTT
TRBJ2-7,.,.,TRBV9,CASSSTLQGEQYF,TGTGCCAGCAGCTCAACCTTGCAGGGCGAGCAGTACTTC
TRBJ2-5,.,once,TRBV5-1,CASSLGSVQETQYF,TGCGCCAGCAGCTTGGGGTCAGTACAAGAGACCCAGTACTTC
TRBJ1-3,.,.,TRBV5-1,CASSFSSTGFGNTIYF,TGCGCCAGCAGCTTCTCGAGCACAGGGTTCGGAAACACCATATATTTT
TRBJ2-7,TRBD1,once,TRBV6-2/TRBV6-3,CASSYPGTGLYF,TGTGCCAGCAGTTATCCCGGGACAGGATTGTACTTC
TRBJ2-4,.,once,TRBV15,CATSRKPGANIQYF,TGTGCCACCAGCAGAAAACCGGGGGCTAACATTCAGTACTTC
TRBJ1-5,.,.,TRBV5-1,CASRYDPRAEQPQHF,TGCGCCAGCAGGTACGACCCGAGGGCGGAACAGCCCCAGCATTTT
TRBJ1-1,.,few,TRBV6-5,CASYEGGGGSEAFF,TGTGCCAGCTACGAGGGGGGAGGAGGCTCTGAAGCTTTCTTT
TRBJ1-6,.,.,TRBV19,CASSMNSGSPLHF,TGTGCCAGTAGTATGAATTCCGGTTCACCCCTCCACTTT
TRBJ1-5,.,.,TRBV6-1,CASSDVAESSNQPQHF,TGTGCCAGCAGTGACGTAGCCGAGTCTAGCAATCAGCCCCAGCATTTT
TRBJ1-1,.,once,TRBV13,CASSSPFRLDGTQNTEAFF,TGTGCCAGCAGCTCACCCTTCCGATTGGACGGAACTCAGAACACTGAAGCTTTCTTT
TRBJ1-6,.,.,TRBV9,CASSRASSYNSPLHF,TGTGCCAGCAGCCGGGCGAGCTCCTATAATTCACCCCTCCACTTT
TRBJ1-2,TRBD1,.,TRBV2,CASSATGGSGGYTF,TGTGCCAGCAGTGCGACAGGGGGGTCGGGCGGCTACACCTTC
TRBJ2-3,.,.,TRBV7-8,CASSFRRGRTDTQYF,TGTGCCAGCAGCTTCCGGCGCGGACGCACAGATACGCAGTATTTT
TRBJ2-5,TRBD1,.,TRBV28,CASTWGQGVETQYF,TGTGCCAGCACCTGGGGACAGGGGGTAGAGACCCAGTACTTC
TRBJ1-1,.,.,TRBV5-5,CASSLAAVNTEAFF,TGTGCCAGCAGCTTGGCGGCAGTGAACACTGAAGCTTTCTTT
TRBJ1-5,.,.,TRBV6-1,CASSEVTGANQPQHF,TGTGCCAGCAGTGAAGTAACAGGTGCCAATCAGCCCCAGCATTTT
TRBJ1-1,.,.,TRBV11-2,CASKSWTLNTEAFF,TGTGCCAGCAAGTCCTGGACGTTGAACACTGAAGCTTTCTTT
TRBJ2-2,.,.,TRBV9,CASSVGGRDGTGELFF,TGTGCCAGCAGCGTAGGAGGGCGCGATGGAACCGGGGAGCTGTTTTTT
TRBJ1-1,.,medium-sized,TRBV9,CASSARTPDSPEAFF,TGTGCCAGCAGCGCCAGGACACCGGATAGTCCTGAAGCTTTCTTT
TRBJ1-5,.,.,TRBV2,CASSLGSNQPQHF,TGTGCCAGCAGTTTGGGAAGCAATCAGCCCCAGCATTTT
TRBJ1-4,TRBD1,.,TRBV5-1,CASSSGQGTATNEKLFF,TGCGCCAGCAGCTCCGGACAGGGGACTGCAACTAATGAAAAACTGTTTTTT